This TCR beta chain was observed in a study of post-analysis software for immune sequencing data. Overall study results and limits: Four to six TRBV segments appeared more often in patients than in controls, and TRBV5-6, TRBV5-1 and TRBV20-1 were among these.

Included in the TCR beta cDNA libraries were unique molecular identifiers. Using its own MiXCR run on the PCR reads, TCRdb lists one record per CDR3 protein. Among a few hundred thousand distinct CDR3 sequences listed, around 37% were seen once. The V gene end was trimmed by 6 bases and the J gene end by 2 bases; junction bases not matched to a gene: 16. The CDR3 contains 17 residues. The germline V gene has CDR1 SGDLS and CDR2 YYNGEE. This clonotype has more than one count but fewer than ten. Antigen unknown. The V call is TRBV9, the J call TRBJ1-2; 7 nucleotides match TRBD1. The source of this sequence is a girl between 10 and 17 years old with multiple sclerosis. The material sequenced was blood. The CDR3 DNA reads as TGTGCCAGCACCCTTTTACGGGTGGGACAGATCAACTATGGCTACACCTTC. Translated, it gives CASTLLRVGQINYGYTF.